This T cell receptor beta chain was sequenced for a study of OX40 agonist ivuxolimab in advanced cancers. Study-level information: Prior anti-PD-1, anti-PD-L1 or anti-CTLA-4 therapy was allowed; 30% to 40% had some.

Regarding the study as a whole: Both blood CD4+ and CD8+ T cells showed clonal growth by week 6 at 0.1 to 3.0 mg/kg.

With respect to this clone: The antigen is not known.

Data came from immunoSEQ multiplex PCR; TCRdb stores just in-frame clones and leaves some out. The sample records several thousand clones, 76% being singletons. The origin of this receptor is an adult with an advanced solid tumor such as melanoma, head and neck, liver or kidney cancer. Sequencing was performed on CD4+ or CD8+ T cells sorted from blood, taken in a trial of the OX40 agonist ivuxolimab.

CDR3 nucleotides: TGTGCCAGCAGCCCCCATCCGGGACTCACTAACACCGGGGAGCTGTTTTTT. Encoded protein: CASSPHPGLTNTGELFF. The rearrangement links TRBV9 to TRBJ2-2; D possibly corresponds to TRBD2 (6 bases). The V gene lost 4 bases and the J gene lost 2 bases, with 18 bases spanning the gap. CDR3 length equals 17 residues. Germline values: CDR1 SGDLS, CDR2 YYNGEE.